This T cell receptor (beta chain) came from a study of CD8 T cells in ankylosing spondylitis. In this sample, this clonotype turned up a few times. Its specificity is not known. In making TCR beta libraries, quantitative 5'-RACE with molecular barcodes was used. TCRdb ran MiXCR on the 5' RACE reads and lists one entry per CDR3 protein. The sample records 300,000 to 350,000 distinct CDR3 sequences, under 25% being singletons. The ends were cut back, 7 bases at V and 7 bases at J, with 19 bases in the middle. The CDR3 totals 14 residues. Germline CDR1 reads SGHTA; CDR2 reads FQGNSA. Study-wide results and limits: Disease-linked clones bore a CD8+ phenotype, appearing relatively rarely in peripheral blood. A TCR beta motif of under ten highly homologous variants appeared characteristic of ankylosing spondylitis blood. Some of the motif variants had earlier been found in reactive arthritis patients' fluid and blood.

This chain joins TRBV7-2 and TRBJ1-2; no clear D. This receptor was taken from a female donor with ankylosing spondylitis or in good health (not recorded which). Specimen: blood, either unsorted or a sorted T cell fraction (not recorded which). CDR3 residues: CASTQTRAEIGYTF. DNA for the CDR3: TGTGCCAGCACTCAGACGAGGGCGGAAATTGGCTACACCTTC. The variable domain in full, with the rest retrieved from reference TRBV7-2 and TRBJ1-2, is GAGVSQSPSNKVTEKGKDVELRCDPISGHTALYWYRQSLGQGLEFLIYFQGNSAPDKSGLPSDRFSAERTGGSVSTLTIQRTQQEDSAVYLCASTQTRAEIGYTFGSGTRLTVV.